The text below deals with one TCR beta chain. V lost 3 bases, J lost 1 base, and 5 bases stayed unmatched. Per the germline V gene, CDR1 is SGHNT and CDR2 is YENEEA. There are 15 residues in the CDR3. This sample is drawn from a study of preoperative IRX-2 immunotherapy in early breast cancer. The sample's treatment: preoperative locoregional IRX-2 cytokine immunotherapy. Only in-frame clones appear in the TCRdb table, and some are missing; sequencing was by immunoSEQ multiplex PCR. The repertoire holds fewer than 25,000 clones, 70% to 90% seen once, with 25% to 35% in the top ten. V and J are TRBV11-3 and TRBJ2-7; TRBD1 matches at 8 bases. This sequence was found in a human donor with breast cancer. Sequenced here: tumor tissue, sampled after IRX-2 immunotherapy. Here the CDR3 reads CASSLWQGASYEQYV. DNA for the CDR3: TGTGCCAGCAGCTTGTGGCAGGGGGCTTCCTACGAGCAGTACGTC.